This T cell receptor beta chain was sequenced during a study of blood T cell repertoires in COVID-19. Across the whole study: Acute-phase and convalescent COVID-19 samples originated in the United States, Italy and Spain. The analysed material was cDNA or gDNA that came from T cells, B-cell-depleted T cells, or PBMCs.

Participants were aged 18 to 89 years from 20 to 30 US areas. Germline assignment: CDR1 SGHTA and CDR2 FQGTGA. The CDR3 loop spans 19 amino acids. The V end was cut by 0 bases, the J end by 3 bases, with 21 bases between. This table comes from immunoSEQ multiplex PCR, and its TCRdb copy is limited to in-frame clones, with some not included. The data contain around 320,000 clones, around 89% of them singletons. V usage is TRBV7-3 and J usage is TRBJ2-1, with a tentative D call TRBD1 (6 bases). The sequence was collected from a young woman with acute COVID-19. The specimen was PBMCs or T cells enriched from blood (not recorded which). The CDR3 loop is CASSLTPGAGESHYNEQFF. The DNA of the CDR3 is TGTGCCAGCAGCTTAACGCCTGGGGCAGGGGAATCGCACTACAATGAGCAGTTCTTC.